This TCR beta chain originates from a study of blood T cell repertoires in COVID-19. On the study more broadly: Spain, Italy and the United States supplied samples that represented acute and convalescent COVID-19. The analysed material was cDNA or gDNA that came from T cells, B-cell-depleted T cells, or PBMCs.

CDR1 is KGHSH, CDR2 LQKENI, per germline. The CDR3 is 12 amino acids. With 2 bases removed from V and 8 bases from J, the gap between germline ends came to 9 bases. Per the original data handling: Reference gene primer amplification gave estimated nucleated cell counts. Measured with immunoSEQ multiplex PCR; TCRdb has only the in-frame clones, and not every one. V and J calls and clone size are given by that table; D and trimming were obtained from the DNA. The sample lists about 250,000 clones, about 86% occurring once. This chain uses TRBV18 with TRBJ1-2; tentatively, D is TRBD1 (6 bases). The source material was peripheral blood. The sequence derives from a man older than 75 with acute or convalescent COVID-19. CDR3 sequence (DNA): TGTGCCAGCTCACCAAACAGGGACGGCTACACCTTC. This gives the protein CASSPNRDGYTF. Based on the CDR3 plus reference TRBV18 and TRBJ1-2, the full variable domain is NAGVMQNPRHLVRRRGQEARLRCSPMKGHSHVYWYRQLPEEGLKFMVYLQKENIIDESGMPKERFSAEFPKEGPSILRIQQVVRGDSAAYFCASSPNRDGYTFGSGTRLTVV.